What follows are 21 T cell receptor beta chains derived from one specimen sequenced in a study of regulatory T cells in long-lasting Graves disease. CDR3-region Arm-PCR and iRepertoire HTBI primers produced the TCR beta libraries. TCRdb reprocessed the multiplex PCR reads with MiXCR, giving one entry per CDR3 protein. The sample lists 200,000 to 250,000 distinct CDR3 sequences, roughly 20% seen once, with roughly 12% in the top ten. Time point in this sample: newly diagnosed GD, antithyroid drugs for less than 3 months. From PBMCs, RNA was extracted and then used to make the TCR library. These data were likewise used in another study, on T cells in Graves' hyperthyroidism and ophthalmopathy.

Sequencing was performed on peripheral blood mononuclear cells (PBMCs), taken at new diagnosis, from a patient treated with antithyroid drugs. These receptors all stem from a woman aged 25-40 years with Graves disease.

CDR3 sequence (DNA): TGTGCCAGCAGCTTAGAACATAGCTCCTACGAGCAGTACTTC. It encodes CASSLEHSSYEQYF. The V gene is TRBV11-3, the J gene TRBJ2-7; no clear D gene. Trimming took 0 bases from V and 0 from J, leaving 6 bases between them. This CDR3 has 14 residues. CDR1 and CDR2 (germline): SGHNT, YENEEA.

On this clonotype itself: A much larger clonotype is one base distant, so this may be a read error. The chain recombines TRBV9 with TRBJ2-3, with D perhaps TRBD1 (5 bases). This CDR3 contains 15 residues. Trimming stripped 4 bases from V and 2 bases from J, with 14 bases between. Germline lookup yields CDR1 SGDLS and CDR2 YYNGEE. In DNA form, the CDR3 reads TGTGCCAGCAGCCCTAGACAGCCCCACACAGATACGCAGTATTTT. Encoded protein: CASSPRQPHTDTQYF.

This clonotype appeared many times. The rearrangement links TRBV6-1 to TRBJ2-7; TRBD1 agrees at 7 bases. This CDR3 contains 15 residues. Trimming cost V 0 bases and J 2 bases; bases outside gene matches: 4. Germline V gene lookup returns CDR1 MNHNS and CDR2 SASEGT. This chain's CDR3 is CASSEARGSPYEQYF. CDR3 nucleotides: TGTGCCAGCAGTGAAGCCAGGGGGTCCCCCTACGAGCAGTACTTC.

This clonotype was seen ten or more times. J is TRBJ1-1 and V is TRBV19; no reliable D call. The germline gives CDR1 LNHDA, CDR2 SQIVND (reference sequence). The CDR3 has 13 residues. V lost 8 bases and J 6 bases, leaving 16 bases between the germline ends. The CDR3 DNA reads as TGTGCCAGTGGAATTCCACCCCTCCCTGAAGCTTTCTTT. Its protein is CASGIPPLPEAFF.

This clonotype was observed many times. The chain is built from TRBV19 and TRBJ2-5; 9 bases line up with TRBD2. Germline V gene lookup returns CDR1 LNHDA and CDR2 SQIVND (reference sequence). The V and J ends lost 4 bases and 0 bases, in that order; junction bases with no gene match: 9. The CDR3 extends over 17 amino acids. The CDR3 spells CASSTQRLAANQETQYF. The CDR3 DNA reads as TGTGCCAGTAGTACCCAAAGACTAGCGGCGAACCAAGAGACCCAGTACTTC.

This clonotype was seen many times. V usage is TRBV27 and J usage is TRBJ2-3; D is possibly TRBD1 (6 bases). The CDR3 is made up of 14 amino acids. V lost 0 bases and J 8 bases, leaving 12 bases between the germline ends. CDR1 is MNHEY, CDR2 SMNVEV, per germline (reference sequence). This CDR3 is CASSLSPGTPTQYF. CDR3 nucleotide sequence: TGTGCCAGCAGTTTATCTCCCGGGACACCTACGCAGTATTTT.

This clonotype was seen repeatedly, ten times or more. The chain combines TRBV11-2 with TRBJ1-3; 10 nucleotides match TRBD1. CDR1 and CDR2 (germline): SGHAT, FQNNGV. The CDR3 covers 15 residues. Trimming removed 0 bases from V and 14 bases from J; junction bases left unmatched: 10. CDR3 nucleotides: TGTGCCAGCAGCTTAGATCCTAATGGCGGGACAGGGGTATATTTT. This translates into CASSLDPNGGTGVYF.

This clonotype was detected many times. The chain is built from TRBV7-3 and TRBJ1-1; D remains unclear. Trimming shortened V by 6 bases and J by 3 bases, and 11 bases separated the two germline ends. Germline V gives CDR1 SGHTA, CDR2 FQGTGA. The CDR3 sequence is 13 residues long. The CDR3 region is CASSVSRDTEAFF. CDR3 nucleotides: TGTGCCAGCAGTGTGTCCAGAGACACTGAAGCTTTCTTT.

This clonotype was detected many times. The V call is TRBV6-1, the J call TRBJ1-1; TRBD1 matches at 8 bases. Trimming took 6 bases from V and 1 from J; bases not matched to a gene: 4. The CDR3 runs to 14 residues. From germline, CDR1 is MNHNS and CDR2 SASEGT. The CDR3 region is CASRGQAANTEAFF. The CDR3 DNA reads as TGTGCCAGCAGGGGACAGGCCGCGAACACTGAAGCTTTCTTT.

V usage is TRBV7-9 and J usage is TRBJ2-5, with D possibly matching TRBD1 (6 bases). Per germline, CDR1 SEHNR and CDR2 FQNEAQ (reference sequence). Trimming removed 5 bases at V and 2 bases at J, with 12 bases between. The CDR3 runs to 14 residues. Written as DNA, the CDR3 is TGTGCCAGCAGCACAGGGTTATCGCAAGAGACCCAGTACTTC. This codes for CASSTGLSQETQYF.

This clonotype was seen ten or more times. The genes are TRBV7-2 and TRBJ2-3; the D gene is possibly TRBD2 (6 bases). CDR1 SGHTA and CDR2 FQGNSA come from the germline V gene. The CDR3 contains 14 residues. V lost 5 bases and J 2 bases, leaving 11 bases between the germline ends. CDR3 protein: CASSGWDSTDTQYF. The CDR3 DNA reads TGTGCCAGCAGCGGATGGGACTCCACAGATACGCAGTATTTT.

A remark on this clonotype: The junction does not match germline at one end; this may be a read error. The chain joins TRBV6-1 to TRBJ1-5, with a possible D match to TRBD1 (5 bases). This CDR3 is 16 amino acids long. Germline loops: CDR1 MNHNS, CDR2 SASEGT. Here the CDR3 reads CASSEEGRGSLWPRHF. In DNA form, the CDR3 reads TGTGCCAGCAGTGAAGAAGGACGGGGGTCCCTTTGGCCCCGGCATTTT.

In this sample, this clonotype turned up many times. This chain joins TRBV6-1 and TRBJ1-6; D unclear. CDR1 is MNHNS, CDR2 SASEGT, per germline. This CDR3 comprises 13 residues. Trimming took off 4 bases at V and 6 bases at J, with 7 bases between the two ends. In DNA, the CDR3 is TGTGCCAGCAGTGGAGTGCTTAATTCACCCCTCCACTTT. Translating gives CASSGVLNSPLHF.

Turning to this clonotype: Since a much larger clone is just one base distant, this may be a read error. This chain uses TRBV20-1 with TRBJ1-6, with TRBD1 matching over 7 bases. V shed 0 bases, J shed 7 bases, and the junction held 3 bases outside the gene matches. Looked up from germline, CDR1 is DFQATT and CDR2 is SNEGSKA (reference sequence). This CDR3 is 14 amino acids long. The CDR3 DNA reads TGCAGTGCTAGAGACAGGGGGGAGAATTCACCCCTCCACTTT. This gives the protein CSARDRGENSPLHF.

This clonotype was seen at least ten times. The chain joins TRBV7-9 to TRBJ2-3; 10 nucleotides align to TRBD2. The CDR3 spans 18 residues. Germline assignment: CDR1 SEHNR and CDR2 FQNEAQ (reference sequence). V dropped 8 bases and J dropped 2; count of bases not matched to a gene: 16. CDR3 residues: CASLQGGWTSGNTDTQYF. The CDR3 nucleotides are TGTGCCAGCCTTCAAGGAGGGTGGACTAGCGGAAACACAGATACGCAGTATTTT.

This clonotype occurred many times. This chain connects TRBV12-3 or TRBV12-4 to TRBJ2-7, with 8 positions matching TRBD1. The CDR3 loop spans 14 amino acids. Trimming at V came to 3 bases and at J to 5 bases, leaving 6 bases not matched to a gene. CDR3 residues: CASSLGTGMDEQYF. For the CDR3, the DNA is TGTGCCAGCAGTTTGGGGACAGGAATGGACGAGCAGTACTTC.

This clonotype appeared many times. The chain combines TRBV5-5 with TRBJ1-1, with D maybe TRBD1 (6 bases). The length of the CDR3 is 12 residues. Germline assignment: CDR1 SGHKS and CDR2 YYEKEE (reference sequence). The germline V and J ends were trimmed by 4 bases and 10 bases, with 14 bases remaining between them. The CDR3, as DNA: TGTGCCAGCAGCCCCAGGGGCCTTGGAGCTTTCTTT. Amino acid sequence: CASSPRGLGAFF. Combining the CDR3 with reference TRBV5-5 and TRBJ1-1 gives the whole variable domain DAGVTQSPTHLIKTRGQQVTLRCSPISGHKSVSWYQQVLGQGPQFIFQYYEKEERGRGNFPDRFSARQFPNYSSELNVNALLLGDSALYLCASSPRGLGAFFGQGTRLTVV.

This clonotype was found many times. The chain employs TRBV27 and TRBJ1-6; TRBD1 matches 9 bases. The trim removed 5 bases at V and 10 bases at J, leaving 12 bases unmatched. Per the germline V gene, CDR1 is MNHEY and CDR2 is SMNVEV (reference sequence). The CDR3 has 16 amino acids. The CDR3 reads CASSPSTGGIGSPLHF. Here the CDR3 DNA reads TGTGCCAGCAGTCCATCGACAGGGGGAATAGGGTCACCCCTCCACTTT.

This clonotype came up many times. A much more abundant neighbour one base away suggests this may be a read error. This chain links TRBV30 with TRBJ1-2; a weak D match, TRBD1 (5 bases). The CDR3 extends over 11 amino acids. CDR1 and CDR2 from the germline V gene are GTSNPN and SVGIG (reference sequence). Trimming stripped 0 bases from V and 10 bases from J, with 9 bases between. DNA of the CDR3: TGTGCCTGGAGTGTCAGGGCTGACTACACCTTC. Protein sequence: CAWSVRADYTF.

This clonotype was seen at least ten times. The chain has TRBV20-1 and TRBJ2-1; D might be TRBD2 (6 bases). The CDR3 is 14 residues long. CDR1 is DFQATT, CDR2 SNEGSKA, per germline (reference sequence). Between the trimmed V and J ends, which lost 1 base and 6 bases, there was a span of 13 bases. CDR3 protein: CSARAWGSGNEQFF. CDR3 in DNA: TGCAGTGCTAGAGCCTGGGGTAGCGGCAATGAGCAGTTCTTC.

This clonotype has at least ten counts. CDR3 DNA sequence: TGTGCCTGGAGTGTACTTGGCTGGGGTACTGGCAATCAGCCCCAGCATTTT. Translating it yields CAWSVLGWGTGNQPQHF. This chain uses TRBV30 with TRBJ1-5; D call uncertain. Per germline, CDR1 GTSNPN and CDR2 SVGIG (reference sequence). The CDR3 length is 17 residues. With 0 bases removed from V and 2 bases from J, the gap between germline ends came to 17 bases. The full variable domain, with the rest looked up from reference TRBV30 and TRBJ1-5, is SQTIHQWPATLVQPVGSPLSLECTVEGTSNPNLYWYRQAAGRGLQLLFYSVGIGQISSEVPQNLSASRPQDRQFILSSKKLLLSDSGFYLCAWSVLGWGTGNQPQHFGDGTRLSIL.